What follows is one TCR beta chain and its context. Time point in this sample: patch test 1, 2 weeks after DPC sensitization. Documented treatment: therapeutic diphenylcyclopropenone sensitization with weekly scalp DPC. Each cDNA molecule in the library carried unique molecular identifiers. Authors' processing steps: A per-sample median of roughly 100,000 TCRs was observed, with a range of about 20,000 to 700,000. TCRdb re-derived calls from the RACE reads in MiXCR, one entry per CDR3 protein. It is TCRdb's table, rather than the study itself, that gives the V and J calls and clone size. This sample has about 340,000 distinct CDR3 sequences, with under 8% found just once. In germline, CDR1 is MNHEY, CDR2 SVGAGI. The length of the CDR3 is 11 residues. V trimming: 8 bases; J trimming: 8 bases; junction bases outside the gene matches: 4. The data derive from a study of human T cells and chemical hapten exposure.

This TCR came from a woman in her late teens or twenties with alopecia areata. Some clones in this sample may be carry-over from other donors' samples. This sample comprised whole blood, obtained in connection with sensitization to the hapten diphenylcyclopropenone (DPC). The chain couples TRBV6-5 to TRBJ2-3; the match to TRBD2 covers 7 bases. CDR3 amino acids: CASVERGTQYF. In DNA, the CDR3 is TGTGCCAGCGTAGAGCGGGGTACGCAGTATTTT.